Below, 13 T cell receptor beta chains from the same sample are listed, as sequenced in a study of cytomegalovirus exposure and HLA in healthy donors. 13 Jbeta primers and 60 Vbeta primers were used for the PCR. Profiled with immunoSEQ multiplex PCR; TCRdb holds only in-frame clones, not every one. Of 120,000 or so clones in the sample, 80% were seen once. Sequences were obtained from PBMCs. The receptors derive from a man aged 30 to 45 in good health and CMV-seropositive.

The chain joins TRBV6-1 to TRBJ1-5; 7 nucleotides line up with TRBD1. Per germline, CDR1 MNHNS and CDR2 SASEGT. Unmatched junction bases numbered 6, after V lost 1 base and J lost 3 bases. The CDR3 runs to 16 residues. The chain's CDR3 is CASSEVTGAYNQPQHF. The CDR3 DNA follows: TGTGCCAGCAGTGAAGTCACAGGGGCGTACAATCAGCCCCAGCATTTT.

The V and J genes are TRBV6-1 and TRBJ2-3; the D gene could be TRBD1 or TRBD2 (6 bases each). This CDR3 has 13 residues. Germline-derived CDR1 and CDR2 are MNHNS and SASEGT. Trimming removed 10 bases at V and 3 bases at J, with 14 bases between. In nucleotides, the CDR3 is TGTGCCACCAGGGGTAGCGGTACAGATACGCAGTATTTT. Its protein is CATRGSGTDTQYF.

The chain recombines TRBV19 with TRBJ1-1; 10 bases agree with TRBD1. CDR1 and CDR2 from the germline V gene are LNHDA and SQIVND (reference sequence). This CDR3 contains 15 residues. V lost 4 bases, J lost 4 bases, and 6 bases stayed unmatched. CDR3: CASSTRTGGGTEAFF. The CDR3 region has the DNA TGTGCCAGTAGTACAAGGACAGGGGGTGGCACTGAAGCTTTCTTT. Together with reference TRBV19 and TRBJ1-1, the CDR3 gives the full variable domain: DGGITQSPKYLFRKEGQNVTLSCEQNLNHDAMYWYRQDPGQGLRLIYYSQIVNDFQKGDIAEGYSVSREKKESFPLTVTSAQKNPTAFYLCASSTRTGGGTEAFFGQGTRLTVV.

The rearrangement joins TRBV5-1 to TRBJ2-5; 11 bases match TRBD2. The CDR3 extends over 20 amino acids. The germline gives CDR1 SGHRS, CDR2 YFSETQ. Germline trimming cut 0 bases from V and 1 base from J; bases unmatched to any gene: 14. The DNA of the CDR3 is TGCGCCAGCAGCTTGGAACCTAGCGGGGGGTACGAGAACACCCAAGAGACCCAGTACTTC. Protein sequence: CASSLEPSGGYENTQETQYF.

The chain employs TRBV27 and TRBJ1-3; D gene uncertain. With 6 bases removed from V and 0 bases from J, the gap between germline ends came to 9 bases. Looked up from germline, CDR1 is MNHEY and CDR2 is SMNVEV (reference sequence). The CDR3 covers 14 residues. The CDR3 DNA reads TGTGCCAGCAGCTACCGCGGCTCTGGAAACACCATATATTTT. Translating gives CASSYRGSGNTIYF.

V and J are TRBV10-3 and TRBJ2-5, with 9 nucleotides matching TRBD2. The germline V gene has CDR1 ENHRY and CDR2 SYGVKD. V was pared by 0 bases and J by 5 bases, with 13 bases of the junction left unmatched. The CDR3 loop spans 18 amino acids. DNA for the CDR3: TGTGCCATCAGTGAGTCGGCTAGCGGGGTGCGAGGACCGGAGACCCAGTACTTC. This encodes CAISESASGVRGPETQYF.

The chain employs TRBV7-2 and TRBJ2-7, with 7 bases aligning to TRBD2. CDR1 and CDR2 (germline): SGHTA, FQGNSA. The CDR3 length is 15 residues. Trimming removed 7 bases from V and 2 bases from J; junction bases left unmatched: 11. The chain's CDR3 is CASTLRQGGAYEQYF. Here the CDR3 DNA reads TGTGCCAGCACTTTACGGCAGGGAGGGGCCTACGAGCAGTACTTC.

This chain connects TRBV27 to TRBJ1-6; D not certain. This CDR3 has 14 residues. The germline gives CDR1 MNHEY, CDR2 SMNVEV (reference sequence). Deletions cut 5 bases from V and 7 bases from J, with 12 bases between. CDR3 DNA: TGTGCCAGCAGTGCGATAGGAGGGAATTCACCCCTCCACTTT. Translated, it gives CASSAIGGNSPLHF.

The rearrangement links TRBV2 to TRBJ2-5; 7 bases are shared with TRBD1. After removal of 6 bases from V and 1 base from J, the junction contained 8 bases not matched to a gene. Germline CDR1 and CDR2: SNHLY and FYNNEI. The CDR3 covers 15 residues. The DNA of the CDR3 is TGTGCCAGCAGCGCCACCAGGGGGACCCAAGAGACCCAGTACTTC. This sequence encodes CASSATRGTQETQYF. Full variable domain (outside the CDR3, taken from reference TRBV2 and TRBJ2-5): EPEVTQTPSHQVTQMGQEVILRCVPISNHLYFYWYRQILGQKVEFLVSFYNNEISEKSEIFDDQFSVERPDGSNFTLKIRSTKLEDSAMYFCASSATRGTQETQYFGPGTRLLVL.

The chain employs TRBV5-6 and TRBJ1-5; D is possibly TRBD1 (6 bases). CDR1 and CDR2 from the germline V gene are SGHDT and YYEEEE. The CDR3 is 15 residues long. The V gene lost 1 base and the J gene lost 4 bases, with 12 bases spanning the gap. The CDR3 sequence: CASSLTGTPNQPQHF. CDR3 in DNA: TGTGCCAGCAGCTTGACCGGGACACCTAATCAGCCCCAGCATTTT.

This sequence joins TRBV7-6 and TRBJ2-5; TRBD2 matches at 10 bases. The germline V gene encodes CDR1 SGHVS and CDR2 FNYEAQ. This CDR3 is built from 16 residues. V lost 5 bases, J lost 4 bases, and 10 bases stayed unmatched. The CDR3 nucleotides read TGTGCCAGCAGCCCTAGTATCCAGCGGGGGGGAGAGACCCAGTACTTC. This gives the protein CASSPSIQRGGETQYF.

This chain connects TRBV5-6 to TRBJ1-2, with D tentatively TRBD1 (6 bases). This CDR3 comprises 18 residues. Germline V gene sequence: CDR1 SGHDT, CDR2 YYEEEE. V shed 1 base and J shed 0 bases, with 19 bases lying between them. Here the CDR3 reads CASSLYKGPQGANYGYTF. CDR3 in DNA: TGTGCCAGCAGCTTGTATAAGGGTCCACAGGGAGCTAACTATGGCTACACCTTC.

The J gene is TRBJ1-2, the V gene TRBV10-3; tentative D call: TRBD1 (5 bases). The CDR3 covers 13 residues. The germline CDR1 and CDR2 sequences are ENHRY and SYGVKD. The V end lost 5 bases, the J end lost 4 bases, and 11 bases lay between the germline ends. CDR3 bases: TGTGCCATCAGTACCCAGGGAACCTATGGCTACACCTTC. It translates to CAISTQGTYGYTF.